The clone carrying this T cell receptor (beta chain) appeared many times. What it recognizes is unknown. Treatment given: about 20 received Ad26.COV2.S at low or high dose, single or two shots; a few received placebo; per-sample allocation not given. Sampling was performed 63 days after the first vaccine or placebo injection. The donor's status was that of an adult aged 18-55 years in Boston. The protocol was immunoSEQ multiplex PCR, while the TCRdb copy is restricted to in-frame clones and leaves out a portion. This table has about 440,000 clones, 87% appearing once. The data were taken from a study of Ad26.COV2.S vaccination and SARS-CoV-2 variants. About the study: Dosing was one shot or two shots 56 days apart. Study-level results: Ad26.COV2.S recipients had broader spike-specific TCRs (P = 0.0014). Vaccinated and placebo-treated recipients had similar non-spike TCR breadth.

The sequencing used peripheral blood, collected in a trial of Ad26.COV2.S vaccine versus placebo. The TCR originated in a person between 18 and 65 years old who received the Ad26.COV2.S COVID-19 vaccine or a placebo.

In nucleotides, the CDR3 is TGTGCCAGCAGCTTGTTCGGCGGGAGCACAGATACGCAGTATTTT. This sequence encodes CASSLFGGSTDTQYF. The V and J genes are TRBV5-8 and TRBJ2-3; tentative D call: TRBD2 (5 bases). Looked up from germline, CDR1 is SGHTS and CDR2 is YDEGEE. Trimming took 1 base from V and 0 from J, leaving 9 bases between them. This CDR3 is 15 amino acids long. The full variable domain, completed using reference TRBV5-8 and TRBJ2-3, is EAGVTQSPTHLIKTRGQQATLRCSPISGHTSVYWYQQALGLGLQFLLWYDEGEERNRGNFPPRFSGRQFPNYSSELNVNALELEDSALYLCASSLFGGSTDTQYFGPGTRLTVL.